These T cell receptor beta chains were read from a single sample in a study of regulatory T cells in long-lasting Graves disease. TCRdb ran MiXCR on the multiplex PCR reads and lists one entry per CDR3 protein. The sample yields approximately 470,000 distinct CDR3 sequences, about 17% seen once. These data were also filed under a second study, of T cells in Graves' hyperthyroidism and ophthalmopathy.

This material consisted of peripheral blood mononuclear cells (PBMCs), taken at new diagnosis, from a patient treated with antithyroid drugs. The receptors were sampled from a man aged 40-49 years with Graves disease. Each CDR3 is given with its conserved first and last residue. D genes are given only for firm matches. Clone size is stated in some rows and not others, as once, few, many or a class when expanded.

DNA	CDR3	J	D	V	size
TGCAGTGCTGCGGATGGGTGGACCTACGAGCAGTACTTC	CSAADGWTYEQYF	TRBJ2-7	-	TRBV20-1	many
TGTGCCAGCAGCCCGAGACAGGGCTATAACTATGGCTACACCTTC	CASSPRQGYNYGYTF	TRBJ1-2	TRBD1	TRBV7-9	few
TGTGCCAGCAGTTTTCGAAGCAATCAGCCCCAGCATTTT	CASSFRSNQPQHF	TRBJ1-5	-	TRBV12-3/TRBV12-4	many
TGTGCCAGCAGCTTAGATCTAGGGTCCTCCTACGAGCAGTACTTC	CASSLDLGSSYEQYF	TRBJ2-7	-	TRBV11-2	-
TGTGCCAGCAGTGATTTGAGACAGGGGGCATCTGGAAACACCATATATTTT	CASSDLRQGASGNTIYF	TRBJ1-3	TRBD1	TRBV6-1	-
TGCAGCGTTGTGGATGTCAACGAGCAGTACTTC	CSVVDVNEQYF	TRBJ2-7	-	TRBV29-1	many
TGTGCCAGCAGTTTGGGGGGGCAGCGGGACGCTTTCTTT	CASSLGGQRDAFF	TRBJ1-1	-	TRBV12-3/TRBV12-4	many
TGTGCCTGGACCAAAACAGGGACACTCCAAGAGACCCAGTACTTC	CAWTKTGTLQETQYF	TRBJ2-5	-	TRBV30	-
TGTGCCAGCAGCCCCACAGGGGAGCCAACCTACGAGCAGTACTTC	CASSPTGEPTYEQYF	TRBJ2-7	TRBD1	TRBV7-9	many
TGCGCCAGCAGCTTTCGTGGCAGGGGGGCGCATACTAGCACAGATACGCAGTATTTT	CASSFRGRGAHTSTDTQYF	TRBJ2-3	-	TRBV5-1	many
TGTGCCAGCGGCCAGCGTACATTCTATCAGTATTTT	CASGQRTFYQYF	TRBJ2-3	-	TRBV7-2	many
TGTGCCAGCAGTCCACGCCGGACTAGCGGGAGGTCAAACAATGAGCAGTTCTTC	CASSPRRTSGRSNNEQFF	TRBJ2-1	TRBD2	TRBV27	many
TGTGCCAGCAGTCCAGGGACAGGGGGCGGTCGTTACGAGCAGTACTTC	CASSPGTGGGRYEQYF	TRBJ2-7	TRBD1	TRBV12-3/TRBV12-4	many
TGCAGCGTTGAAAAACTCACTGAAGCTTTCTTT	CSVEKLTEAFF	TRBJ1-1	-	TRBV29-1	-
TGTGCCAGCAGTTTAAGGCTCCTAGCGGACATGGAGGAGCAGTACTTC	CASSLRLLADMEEQYF	TRBJ2-7	TRBD2	TRBV28	many
TGCGCCAGCAGCCGGCCGGGACGGAATCAGCCCCAGCATTTT	CASSRPGRNQPQHF	TRBJ1-5	-	TRBV4-1	-
TGCAGTGCCAGATCAAGGATTTACGAGCAGTACTTC	CSARSRIYEQYF	TRBJ2-7	-	TRBV20-1	many
TGTGCCAGCAGCTTTCAACAGGGAATAGGAGAGCAGTACTTC	CASSFQQGIGEQYF	TRBJ2-7	-	TRBV7-9	many
TGCAGGCCCCTGAGGGACTACACAGATACGCAGTATTTT	CRPLRDYTDTQYF	TRBJ2-3	TRBD2	TRBV20-1	-
TGTGCCAGCAGGAAACAGGGGGCGGGTGAGACCCAGTACTTC	CASRKQGAGETQYF	TRBJ2-5	TRBD1	TRBV28	many
TGTGCCAGCAGTCCCCGGGTGGGTAACTACGAGCAGTACTTC	CASSPRVGNYEQYF	TRBJ2-7	-	TRBV6-1	few
TGTGCCAGCAGTATAGGACTAGCGGGAGAGACCCAGTACTTC	CASSIGLAGETQYF	TRBJ2-5	TRBD2	TRBV2	many
TGTGCCTGGAACCCACTAGCGGGAGTTGGAGAGACCCAGTACTTC	CAWNPLAGVGETQYF	TRBJ2-5	TRBD2	TRBV30	many
TGTGCCAGCAGGTTACGGACAGGGCGGCGGACTGAAGCTTTCTTT	CASRLRTGRRTEAFF	TRBJ1-1	TRBD1	TRBV28	-
TGCGCCAGCAGCCACCGGGGGACAGAGAACACCGGGGAGCTGTTTTTT	CASSHRGTENTGELFF	TRBJ2-2	-	TRBV5-1	many
TGTGCCAGCTCAACACAGAGCTCTGGAAACACCATATATTTT	CASSTQSSGNTIYF	TRBJ1-3	-	TRBV18	few
TGTGCCAGCAGCTTAGAACCGGGAGGGCCGGAAGAGACCCAGTACTTC	CASSLEPGGPEETQYF	TRBJ2-5	TRBD2	TRBV11-2	-
TGTGCCAGCAGATCCCGGACAGAAGAAGAGACCCAGTACTTC	CASRSRTEEETQYF	TRBJ2-5	-	TRBV6-1	many
TGTGCCAGCAGGGGTTTGCAAGAGACCCAGTACTTC	CASRGLQETQYF	TRBJ2-5	-	TRBV12-3/TRBV12-4	many
TGTGCCAGCAGCCCGTCGATGGGTAAGGGTCAGCCCCAGCATTTT	CASSPSMGKGQPQHF	TRBJ1-5	-	TRBV3-1	many
TGTGCCATCAGTGACCGGGGATCCACAGATACGCAGTATTTT	CAISDRGSTDTQYF	TRBJ2-3	-	TRBV10-3	-
TGCGCCAGCAGCTTGGGACTAGCGCCCACCCGCTCCTACAATGAGCAGTTCTTC	CASSLGLAPTRSYNEQFF	TRBJ2-1	TRBD2	TRBV5-1	many
TGTGCCAGCAGCGGACAGGGGGTACAAAGGTCTGGGGCCAACGTCCTGACTTTC	CASSGQGVQRSGANVLTF	TRBJ2-6	TRBD1	TRBV12-3/TRBV12-4	few
TGTGCCAGCAGCCAAGAGACAGACACTGAAGCTTTCTTT	CASSQETDTEAFF	TRBJ1-1	-	TRBV4-2	many
TGTGCCAGCACTCCAGGGACTAGCGGGAGGTTGGTCACCGGGGAGCTGTTTTTT	CASTPGTSGRLVTGELFF	TRBJ2-2	TRBD2	TRBV6-1	-
TGTGCCAGCAGTTTAGGGGGACAGGGTAGGACCTATGGCTACACCTTC	CASSLGGQGRTYGYTF	TRBJ1-2	TRBD1	TRBV27	many
TGTGCCTGGAGGCTAGCCTACGAGCAGTACTTC	CAWRLAYEQYF	TRBJ2-7	-	TRBV30	-
TGTGCCAGCAGCACCGGACAGGGAGGGGAGACCCAGTACTTC	CASSTGQGGETQYF	TRBJ2-5	-	TRBV9	few
TGTGCCAGCAGGGAGGGGCTCACAGATACGCAGTATTTT	CASREGLTDTQYF	TRBJ2-3	-	TRBV2	-
TGTGCCAGCATTACGGGGGGAAGCAATGAAAAACTGTTTTTT	CASITGGSNEKLFF	TRBJ1-4	-	TRBV2	many
TGTGCCAGCAGCGACACTAGCACAGATACGCAGTATTTT	CASSDTSTDTQYF	TRBJ2-3	-	TRBV19	few
TGTGCCAGCAGAAAACCAATGGGGGACAGGTCCTACGAGCAGTACTTC	CASRKPMGDRSYEQYF	TRBJ2-7	TRBD1	TRBV6-2/TRBV6-3	many
TGTGCCAGCAGTCCGATTCTAGCGGGAGGCAAGTACAATGAGCAGTTCTTC	CASSPILAGGKYNEQFF	TRBJ2-1	TRBD2	TRBV28	many
TGCAGTGCTAGGTACTGGACAGCTGTAGCTAACTATGGCTACACCTTC	CSARYWTAVANYGYTF	TRBJ1-2	-	TRBV20-1	few
TGTGCCTGGAGTGTCGCGGGGACAGGTTTCATGGAGATCCAGTACTTC	CAWSVAGTGFMEIQYF	TRBJ2-7	TRBD1	TRBV30	many
TGCAGTGCTAGAGATCTGGGGGGCGGGGATAATGAAAAACTGTTTTTT	CSARDLGGGDNEKLFF	TRBJ1-4	-	TRBV20-1	few
TGCGCCAGCAGCCCCATTCCTCTAGCGGGAGTAGGCGGGGAGCTGTTTTTT	CASSPIPLAGVGGELFF	TRBJ2-2	TRBD2	TRBV5-1	many
TGTGCCAGCAGTTTCAGGCGGACCAACACTGAAGCTTTCTTT	CASSFRRTNTEAFF	TRBJ1-1	-	TRBV12-3/TRBV12-4	many
TGCAGCGTTGGAGCGGGTGGCTCCTACGAGCAGTACTTC	CSVGAGGSYEQYF	TRBJ2-7	-	TRBV29-1	-
TGTGCCAGTAGTCCCTCGGGACAGACTCACACCGGGGAGCTGTTTTTT	CASSPSGQTHTGELFF	TRBJ2-2	TRBD1	TRBV19	once
TGTGCCAGCAGCTTGAGGGGGAGCTCCTACAATGAGCAGTTCTTC	CASSLRGSSYNEQFF	TRBJ2-1	-	TRBV7-2	many